This T cell receptor beta chain was recovered during a study of blood T cell repertoires in COVID-19. Study-level information: Donors in the United States, Italy and Spain gave samples during acute or convalescent COVID-19. T cells, B-cell-depleted T cells, or PBMCs provided the cDNA or gDNA that served as material.

This clone was recorded only once. As handled by the study authors: Reference gene primer amplification yielded estimated nucleated cell counts. The repertoire was sequenced with immunoSEQ multiplex PCR; TCRdb's copy has only in-frame clones and lacks some. V and J calls and clone size follow that table, whereas D and trimming were derived from the DNA. This sample has a few hundred thousand clones, with around 87% found just once. Germline trimming cut 3 bases from V and 2 bases from J; bases unmatched to any gene: 4. This CDR3 has 16 amino acids. Germline loops: CDR1 KGHSH, CDR2 LQKENI. The chain has TRBV18 and TRBJ2-2, with TRBD1 identical over 9 bases. The specimen sequenced was peripheral blood. The receptor was derived from a woman between 45 and 60 years old who had recovered from COVID-19. CDR3 in DNA: TGTGCCAGCTCACCTTGGGACAGGGTAAACACCGGGGAGCTGTTTTTT. Its translation is CASSPWDRVNTGELFF.